This is a list of T cell receptor beta chains from one sample in a study of patients and donors after allogeneic stem cell transplantation. From the RT-PCR reads, TCRdb called clonotypes with MiXCR, one entry per CDR3 protein. Of 150,000 to 250,000 distinct CDR3 sequences in the sample, more than 35% were seen once. The specimen was blood, either unsorted or a sorted T cell fraction (not recorded which). Receptor source: a human donor who was either an allogeneic HSCT recipient or a stem cell or donor lymphocyte infusion donor (not recorded which). It is not recorded whose cells these are; they may come from a transplant donor. Each CDR3 is given without its conserved first and last residue.

V	J	CDR3
TRBV29-1	TRBJ1-5	SASLAQPDQPQH
TRBV10-3	TRBJ1-1	AISATVSEAF
TRBV18	TRBJ1-2	ASSPQGNYGYT
TRBV2	TRBJ2-1	ASGSSGRNEQF
TRBV12-3/TRBV12-4	TRBJ1-1	ASRQQGNTEAF
TRBV6-6	TRBJ1-4	ASSTHRGWSNEKLF
TRBV25-1	TRBJ2-1	ASSERSAGGEQF
TRBV28	TRBJ1-5	ASSFWGNQPQH
TRBV6-2/TRBV6-3	TRBJ1-4	ASSYSMDDLATNEKLF
TRBV29-1	TRBJ2-1	SARLAGSYNEQF
TRBV5-1	TRBJ2-5	ASSISEPHKQETQY
TRBV2	TRBJ1-1	ASKRDNLNTEAF
TRBV15	TRBJ1-1	ATSRDPGRGTEAF
TRBV9	TRBJ2-7	ASSVGSSYEQY
TRBV3-1	TRBJ1-2	ASSQDRVRTTYGYT
TRBV4-3	TRBJ1-4	ASSHHGGATNEKLF
TRBV28	TRBJ2-1	ASIGGTSKVYEQF
TRBV6-2/TRBV6-3	TRBJ2-1	ASIRREGYNEQF
TRBV4-2	TRBJ2-7	ASSQEVALSYEQY
TRBV7-9	TRBJ2-5	ASSDPGPETQY
TRBV18	TRBJ2-5	ASSPMQETQY
TRBV7-2	TRBJ1-5	ASSSHPPRAGLTNQPRH
TRBV7-9	TRBJ2-1	ASTRMASGTYNEQF
TRBV6-2/TRBV6-3	TRBJ1-6	ASSYTEGSPLH
TRBV30	TRBJ1-1	AWSQQSDTEAF
TRBV3-1	TRBJ2-7	AFGPGTYEQY
TRBV6-5	TRBJ1-3	ASSIRASGNTIY
TRBV28	TRBJ2-2	ASTELAFGTGELF
TRBV19	TRBJ2-1	ASSIGLASPNEQF
TRBV12-3/TRBV12-4	TRBJ2-5	ASMQGGETQY
TRBV12-3/TRBV12-4	TRBJ1-5	ASSLVRGTPCNQPQH
TRBV29-1	TRBJ1-1	SVRPGKMNTEAF
TRBV9	TRBJ2-2	ASSPTGIGTGELF
TRBV30	TRBJ1-6	AWDGANSPLH
TRBV3-1	TRBJ2-6	ASSATGSPGANVLT
TRBV4-3	TRBJ2-7	ASSQDSGNYEQY
TRBV20-1	TRBJ2-1	SAFLRRANEQF
TRBV5-6	TRBJ2-5	ASSPDRVTQETQY
TRBV6-6	TRBJ2-5	ASSYGGRLAGTQETQY
TRBV7-3	TRBJ2-1	ASSLTPTDNEQF
TRBV7-9	TRBJ2-1	ASSFSGGYNEQF
TRBV18	TRBJ2-5	ASSPVAGAGETQY
TRBV7-9	TRBJ2-1	ASSLPPGLAGDYNEQF
TRBV15	TRBJ1-1	ATSREYEGALNTEAF
TRBV6-6	TRBJ1-5	ATHIGAVGPQH
TRBV6-5	TRBJ2-7	ASSFNRGYEQY
TRBV7-2	TRBJ2-3	ASSLVVGLAGGDTQY
TRBV29-1	TRBJ2-5	SVEAGLGAARLQETQY